Listed here are 17 T cell receptor beta chains from one sample, sequenced in a study of OX40 agonist ivuxolimab in advanced cancers. TCRdb's table, derived via immunoSEQ multiplex PCR, lists solely in-frame clones and lacks some. Of about 86,000 clones in the sample, more than 85% were seen once. Here the sequenced sample was CD4+ or CD8+ T cells sorted from blood, taken in a trial of the OX40 agonist ivuxolimab. These receptors originate from an adult with an advanced solid tumor such as melanoma, head and neck, liver or kidney cancer.

The chain combines TRBV5-4 with TRBJ2-3; 10 nucleotides align to TRBD2. The germline CDR1 and CDR2 sequences are SGHNT and YYREEE (reference sequence). The CDR3 is 16 amino acids. V was pared by 0 bases and J by 7 bases, with 8 bases of the junction left unmatched. The chain's CDR3 is CASSLALAGVSHTQYF. The CDR3 DNA sequence: TGTGCCAGCAGCTTGGCGCTAGCGGGAGTCTCCCATACGCAGTATTTT. The full variable domain, in which reference TRBV5-4 and TRBJ2-3 provide the parts outside the CDR3, is ETGVTQSPTHLIKTRGQQVTLRCSSQSGHNTVSWYQQALGQGPQFIFQYYREEENGRGNFPPRFSGLQFPNYSSELNVNALELDDSALYLCASSLALAGVSHTQYFGPGTRLTVL.

The chain has TRBV28 and TRBJ2-7; 7 bases map to TRBD2. This CDR3 has 14 residues. Germline V gives CDR1 MDHEN, CDR2 SYDVKM. Trimming at V came to 2 bases and at J to 3 bases, leaving 4 bases not matched to a gene. The CDR3 DNA is TGTGCCAGCAGTTTACCTCGGACTAGCTACGAGCAGTACTTC. Translation: CASSLPRTSYEQYF.

The J gene is TRBJ1-1, the V gene TRBV5-1; 8 nucleotides match TRBD1. The CDR3 is 13 residues long. J lost 1 base, V lost 7 bases, and 3 bases had no gene match. Germline lookup yields CDR1 SGHRS and CDR2 YFSETQ. CDR3 nucleotide sequence: TGCGCCAGCGGGGGGACAGGGAACACTGAAGCTTTCTTT. Its protein is CASGGTGNTEAFF.

Only a few counts were recorded for this clone. The V and J genes are TRBV5-1 and TRBJ1-2, with D unresolved. With 4 bases removed from V and 4 bases from J, the gap between germline ends came to 14 bases. Per the germline V gene, CDR1 is SGHRS and CDR2 is YFSETQ. The CDR3 runs 14 residues. CDR3 DNA sequence: TGCGCCAGCAGCCCAGATAACAGTTTCTATGGCTACACCTTC. It encodes CASSPDNSFYGYTF. Drawing the rest from reference TRBV5-1 and TRBJ1-2, the complete variable domain is KAGVTQTPRYLIKTRGQQVTLSCSPISGHRSVSWYQQTPGQGLQFLFEYFSETQRNKGNFPGRFSGRQFSNSRSEMNVSTLELGDSALYLCASSPDNSFYGYTFGSGTRLTVV.

The rearrangement links TRBV6-6 to TRBJ1-3; the match to TRBD1 covers 8 bases. From germline, CDR1 is MNHNY and CDR2 SVGAGI (reference sequence). Germline trimming cut 5 bases from V and 0 bases from J; bases unmatched to any gene: 6. There are 16 residues in the CDR3. CDR3 loop: CASSQDRANSGNTIYF. In DNA form, the CDR3 reads TGTGCCAGCAGTCAGGACAGGGCAAACTCTGGAAACACCATATATTTT.

This chain joins TRBV7-2 and TRBJ1-5; D is perhaps TRBD1 (5 bases). The CDR3 runs 14 residues. Germline CDR1 SGHTA, CDR2 FQGNSA. Trimming stripped 6 bases from V and 3 bases from J, with 12 bases between. CDR3 residues: CASRGPGNNQPQHF. The CDR3 bases are TGTGCCAGCAGGGGCCCAGGGAACAATCAGCCCCAGCATTTT. Based on the CDR3 plus reference TRBV7-2 and TRBJ1-5, the full variable domain is GAGVSQSPSNKVTEKGKDVELRCDPISGHTALYWYRQSLGQGLEFLIYFQGNSAPDKSGLPSDRFSAERTGGSVSTLTIQRTQQEDSAVYLCASRGPGNNQPQHFGDGTRLSIL.

This chain connects TRBV5-1 to TRBJ2-1; the match to TRBD2 covers 9 bases. The junction had 14 bases not matched to a gene; V was cut back by 4 bases and J by 6 bases. Germline loops: CDR1 SGHRS, CDR2 YFSETQ. The CDR3 covers 17 residues. This CDR3 is CASSLLPLGTSSNEQFF. The CDR3 bases are TGCGCCAGCAGCCTCCTACCCCTCGGGACTAGCAGCAATGAGCAGTTCTTC.

DNA of the CDR3: TGTGCCAGTAGCCCCTTTGGGGTCCAAGAGACCCAGTACTTC. Translated: CASSPFGVQETQYF. This chain uses TRBV19 with TRBJ2-5; the D is unclear. Germline lookup yields CDR1 LNHDA and CDR2 SQIVND (reference sequence). There are 14 residues in the CDR3. The V end lost 6 bases, the J end lost 1 base, and 12 bases lay between the germline ends.

This clone appeared a single time. This chain joins TRBV7-2 and TRBJ1-4; 10 bases are shared with TRBD1. The CDR3 is 14 residues long. Per germline, CDR1 SGHTA and CDR2 FQGNSA. The J segment lost 8 bases and the V segment lost 3 bases, leaving 3 bases of the junction unmatched. CDR3 coding DNA: TGTGCCAGCAGCTTCGGGACAGGGGACGAAAAACTGTTTTTT. It encodes CASSFGTGDEKLFF.

The rearrangement uses TRBV2 and TRBJ2-5, with D perhaps matching TRBD1 (7 bases). Germline loops: CDR1 SNHLY, CDR2 FYNNEI. The CDR3 is 14 residues long. Deletions cut 2 bases from V and 6 bases from J, with 13 bases between. DNA of the CDR3: TGTGCCAGCAGTGAACAGGGGGGTTCGCAGACCCAGTACTTC. This codes for CASSEQGGSQTQYF.

The chain couples TRBV28 to TRBJ2-7, with D tentatively TRBD1 (5 bases). There are 13 residues in the CDR3. Germline values: CDR1 MDHEN, CDR2 SYDVKM. V was cut by 7 bases and J by 4 bases, with 14 bases left in between. The CDR3 sequence is CASIGGQGYEQYF. The CDR3 DNA reads as TGTGCCAGCATTGGTGGTCAGGGATACGAGCAGTACTTC.

This clone occurred once. The V gene is TRBV5-8, the J gene TRBJ1-1, with 7 positions matching TRBD1. CDR1 SGHTS and CDR2 YDEGEE come from the germline V gene. After removal of 4 bases from V and 6 bases from J, the junction contained 6 bases not matched to a gene. The CDR3 covers 13 residues. The DNA of the CDR3 is TGTGCCAGCAGCCGGGACAGACGCGCTGAAGCTTTCTTT. Translation gives CASSRDRRAEAFF.

CDR3 sequence (DNA): TGTGCCAGCAGTGAACAGCGGGGATACAATGAGCAGTTCTTC. It translates to CASSEQRGYNEQFF. V usage is TRBV6-4 and J usage is TRBJ2-1; TRBD2 matches at 7 bases. V dropped 3 bases and J dropped 4; count of bases not matched to a gene: 3. Germline CDR1 reads MRHNA; CDR2 reads SNTAGT. The CDR3 is 14 residues long.

The J gene is TRBJ1-2, the V gene TRBV10-1, with D possibly being TRBD1 (6 bases). V lost 8 bases to trimming and J lost 6 bases, with 13 bases between them. The germline V gene encodes CDR1 WNHNN and CDR2 SYGVQD (reference sequence). CDR3 length equals 12 residues. CDR3 in DNA: TGCGCCAGCTTAGGGGGGGACGATGGCTACACCTTC. Translated: CASLGGDDGYTF.

The gene calls are TRBV6-5 and TRBJ1-1; D gene ambiguous. The CDR3 totals 11 residues. CDR1 MNHEY and CDR2 SVGAGI come from the germline V gene. V shed 6 bases and J shed 1 base, with 3 bases lying between them. The CDR3 region has the DNA TGTGCCAGCAGATCGAACACTGAAGCTTTCTTT. Its protein product is CASRSNTEAFF.

Of note for this clone: The junction and the germline gene differ at one end; a read error may be behind it. The chain recombines TRBV19 with TRBJ2-5, with 7 positions matching TRBD2. This CDR3 has 16 residues. Germline assignment: CDR1 LNHDA and CDR2 SQIVND (reference sequence). The CDR3 sequence: CASSISASGPQGTQYF. In DNA, the CDR3 is TGTGCCAGTAGTATCTCGGCTAGCGGACCCCAAGGGACCCAGTACTTC. The whole variable domain, filled in from reference TRBV19 and TRBJ2-5, reads DGGITQSPKYLFRKEGQNVTLSCEQNLNHDAMYWYRQDPGQGLRLIYYSQIVNDFQKGDIAEGYSVSREKKESFPLTVTSAQKNPTAFYLCASSISASGPQGTQYFGPGTRLLVL.

This chain links TRBV4-2 with TRBJ2-7, with D unresolved. V lost 0 bases and J 4 bases, leaving 10 bases between the germline ends. The CDR3 is made up of 14 amino acids. Per the germline V gene, CDR1 is LGHNA and CDR2 is YNFKEQ. The CDR3 sequence is CASSQDYGFYEQYF. The CDR3 bases are TGTGCCAGCAGCCAAGATTATGGCTTTTACGAGCAGTACTTC.